Below, 11 T cell receptor beta chains from the same sample are listed, as sequenced in a study of T cell repertoires in cytomegalovirus infection. TCRdb called the reads again in MiXCR, with one record for every CDR3 protein. Of 200,000 to 250,000 distinct CDR3 sequences in the sample, about 20% are singletons; the top ten hold around a sixth. Input material: CD8+ T cells from PBMCs. Receptor source: a human donor in good health (CMV status not recorded). Some clones in this sample may be carry-over from other donors' samples.

J is TRBJ2-7 and V is TRBV7-9; the match to TRBD1 covers 7 bases. The germline CDR1 and CDR2 sequences are SEHNR and FQNEAQ (reference sequence). The V gene end was trimmed by 5 bases and the J gene end by 2 bases; junction bases not matched to a gene: 9. This CDR3 is 15 amino acids long. This CDR3 reads CASSPRDSPTYEQYF. CDR3 nucleotides: TGTGCCAGCAGCCCCCGGGACAGCCCGACCTACGAGCAGTACTTC.

CDR3 coding DNA: TGTGCCAGCAACACCCAGGGTATCTCGACCTATTCACCCCTCCACTTT. Translating it yields CASNTQGISTYSPLHF. The chain uses TRBV28 and TRBJ1-6; D perhaps matches TRBD1 (5 bases). The CDR3 runs to 16 residues. Trimming took 7 bases from V and 8 from J, leaving 21 bases between them. From germline, CDR1 is MDHEN and CDR2 SYDVKM. Full variable domain (rest looked up from reference TRBV28 and TRBJ1-6): DVKVTQSSRYLVKRTGEKVFLECVQDMDHENMFWYRQDPGLGLRLIYFSYDVKMKEKGDIPEGYSVSREKKERFSLILESASTNQTSMYLCASNTQGISTYSPLHFGNGTRLTVT.

V usage is TRBV7-2 and J usage is TRBJ1-5; D gene ambiguous. CDR1 is SGHTA, CDR2 FQGNSA, per germline. The CDR3 loop spans 13 amino acids. Trimming removed 3 bases from V and 4 bases from J, with 7 bases in between. In nucleotides, the CDR3 is TGTGCCAGCAGCTTGTTGGATAATCAGCCCCAGCATTTT. This codes for CASSLLDNQPQHF. The complete variable domain, with remaining parts taken from reference TRBV7-2 and TRBJ1-5, reads GAGVSQSPSNKVTEKGKDVELRCDPISGHTALYWYRQSLGQGLEFLIYFQGNSAPDKSGLPSDRFSAERTGGSVSTLTIQRTQQEDSAVYLCASSLLDNQPQHFGDGTRLSIL.

The V call is TRBV15, the J call TRBJ1-5; D gene ambiguous. V was pared by 0 bases and J by 9 bases, with 12 bases between. The CDR3 is 14 amino acids. Germline CDR1 and CDR2: LNHNV and YYDKDF (reference sequence). CDR3 loop: CATSRDLEGVPQHF. The CDR3 bases are TGTGCCACCAGCAGAGATCTGGAGGGAGTGCCCCAGCATTTT.

This clonotype was seen repeatedly, ten times or more. The rearrangement uses TRBV7-9 and TRBJ2-1; possibly TRBD1 or TRBD2 for D (5 bases each). This CDR3 is 16 amino acids long. In germline, CDR1 is SEHNR, CDR2 FQNEAQ (reference sequence). Between the trimmed V and J ends, which lost 5 bases and 7 bases, there was a span of 21 bases. The CDR3 DNA follows: TGTGCCAGCAGCGGGGGAAGGAGACTTCCGGTGAATGAGCAGTTCTTC. Protein sequence: CASSGGRRLPVNEQFF.

The chain links TRBV12-3 or TRBV12-4 to TRBJ2-7; D gene uncertain. V was pared by 3 bases and J by 6 bases, with 6 bases between. The CDR3 spans 11 residues. DNA for the CDR3: TGTGCCAGCAGTTTTGGTATCGAGCAGTACTTC. Residues: CASSFGIEQYF.

The chain uses TRBV2 and TRBJ2-3; possibly TRBD2 for D (5 bases). V was trimmed by 3 bases and J by 2 bases, leaving 15 bases between them. The CDR3 spans 16 residues. Germline loops: CDR1 SNHLY, CDR2 FYNNEI. This chain's CDR3 is CASSDRLASNTDTQYF. The CDR3 nucleotides are TGTGCCAGCAGTGACCGCCTAGCCTCGAACACAGATACGCAGTATTTT.

V is TRBV12-5 and J is TRBJ2-7, with no clear D. CDR3 length equals 15 residues. V was shortened by 0 bases and J by 5 bases, with 14 bases between the two germline ends. The germline gives CDR1 LGHNT, CDR2 FRNRAP. CDR3 loop: CASGLVIDSVHEQYF. For the CDR3, the DNA is TGTGCTAGTGGTTTGGTAATCGACTCCGTCCACGAGCAGTACTTC.

The V gene is TRBV5-6, the J gene TRBJ2-1; D remains unclear. The CDR3 runs to 15 residues. The germline V and J ends were trimmed by 1 base and 2 bases, with 10 bases remaining between them. CDR1 is SGHDT, CDR2 YYEEEE, per germline. The CDR3 loop reads CASSLRQLAYNEQFF. For the CDR3, the DNA is TGTGCCAGCAGCTTGAGGCAGTTGGCCTACAATGAGCAGTTCTTC. The variable domain in full, with the rest retrieved from reference TRBV5-6 and TRBJ2-1, is DAGVTQSPTHLIKTRGQQVTLRCSPKSGHDTVSWYQQALGQGPQFIFQYYEEEERQRGNFPDRFSGHQFPNYSSELNVNALLLGDSALYLCASSLRQLAYNEQFFGPGTRLTVL.

This chain links TRBV28 with TRBJ2-7; D perhaps matches TRBD2 (6 bases). Germline CDR1 and CDR2: MDHEN and SYDVKM. This CDR3 region has 13 residues. V was cut by 3 bases and J by 6 bases, with 12 bases left in between. The DNA of the CDR3 is TGTGCCAGCAGTTTGGGGGGTCCCTCCGAGCAGTACTTC. It encodes CASSLGGPSEQYF.

The table lists this clonotype with a few counts. The chain uses TRBV4-1 and TRBJ2-1; 11 bases are a match to TRBD2. The CDR3 loop spans 16 amino acids. Germline assignment: CDR1 MGHRA and CDR2 YSYEKL. V lost 3 bases, J lost 4 bases, and 5 bases stayed unmatched. CDR3 protein: CASSQKTSGAYNEQFF. Here the CDR3 DNA reads TGCGCCAGCAGCCAGAAGACTAGCGGGGCTTACAATGAGCAGTTCTTC.